The 25 T cell receptor beta chains below all came from one sample that was sequenced in a study of blood T cell repertoires in COVID-19. TCRdb's table, derived via immunoSEQ multiplex PCR, lists solely in-frame clones and lacks some. The top ten hold around 6.7% of the sample, which has 120,000 to 150,000 clones, around 84% seen once. The sample taken for sequencing was peripheral blood. These receptors originate from a woman aged 50 to 60 in a cohort sampled during active or convalescent COVID-19.

As for this clone: One junction end disagrees with the germline gene, perhaps due to a read error. The genes are TRBV6-1 and TRBJ1-1; D is possibly TRBD1 (5 bases). CDR3 length: 13 residues. Germline-derived CDR1 and CDR2 are MNHNS and SASEGT. The CDR3 loop is CASREGTGTEAFF. The CDR3 DNA sequence: TGTGCCAGCAGAGAAGGGACTGGGACTGAAGCTTTCTTT.

The chain is built from TRBV19 and TRBJ1-2; 8 bases are shared with TRBD1. In germline, CDR1 is LNHDA, CDR2 SQIVND (reference sequence). This CDR3 has 13 residues. V shed 4 bases and J 8 bases; nucleotides not matched to a gene: 6. The DNA of the CDR3 is TGTGCCAGTAGTAGCGGGACAGGCCAAGGCTACACCTTC. This gives the protein CASSSGTGQGYTF. The full variable domain, in which reference TRBV19 and TRBJ1-2 provide the parts outside the CDR3, is DGGITQSPKYLFRKEGQNVTLSCEQNLNHDAMYWYRQDPGQGLRLIYYSQIVNDFQKGDIAEGYSVSREKKESFPLTVTSAQKNPTAFYLCASSSGTGQGYTFGSGTRLTVV.

The chain joins TRBV19 to TRBJ2-3, with 16 bases fitting TRBD2. Germline V gene lookup returns CDR1 LNHDA and CDR2 SQIVND (reference sequence). The CDR3 covers 17 residues. V lost 3 bases, J lost 9 bases, and 9 bases stayed unmatched. CDR3 protein: CASSIAGTSGGARTQYF. The DNA of the CDR3 is TGTGCCAGTAGTATCGCCGGGACTAGCGGGGGGGCAAGGACGCAGTATTTT.

This clone was seen a single time. The rearrangement joins TRBV11-1 to TRBJ2-1, with TRBD1 as a possible D gene (5 bases). The germline gives CDR1 SGHAT, CDR2 FQDESV (reference sequence). This CDR3 spans 15 amino acids. V gave up 0 bases and J gave up 0 bases, with 6 bases separating them. The CDR3, as DNA: TGTGCCAGCAGCTTAGCGGGGCCCTCCTACAATGAGCAGTTCTTC. This sequence encodes CASSLAGPSYNEQFF.

V gene TRBV12-5 combines with J gene TRBJ1-2; TRBD1 might be the D (5 bases). Deletions cut 4 bases from V and 5 bases from J, with 14 bases between. The length of the CDR3 is 14 residues. Germline V gene sequence: CDR1 LGHNT, CDR2 FRNRAP. In DNA form, the CDR3 reads TGTGCTAGTGGTTCCCCCCCCGCAGGGTATGGCTACACCTTC. Protein product: CASGSPPAGYGYTF.

CDR3 sequence: CASSLDRVGWTF. The CDR3 bases are TGTGCCAGCAGCTTGGACAGGGTTGGTTGGACCTTC. The V gene is TRBV5-4, the J gene TRBJ1-2, with a tentative D call TRBD1 (6 bases). Trimming pared 0 bases from V and 14 bases from J, leaving 14 bases between. Per the germline V gene, CDR1 is SGHNT and CDR2 is YYREEE (reference sequence). The CDR3 has 12 residues.

This clone was picked up one time. V is TRBV7-8 and J is TRBJ2-7, with 8 bases matching TRBD1. The junction had 10 bases not matched to a gene; V was cut back by 1 base and J by 8 bases. Per the germline V gene, CDR1 is SGHVS and CDR2 is FQNEAQ. This CDR3 contains 15 residues. The CDR3 protein is CASSLESAGGVKQYF. The CDR3 coding sequence is TGTGCCAGCAGCTTAGAAAGTGCAGGGGGCGTCAAGCAGTACTTC. Variable domain in full (rest from reference TRBV7-8 and TRBJ2-7): GAGVSQSPRYKVAKRGQDVALRCDPISGHVSLFWYQQALGQGPEFLTYFQNEAQLDKSGLPSDRFFAERPEGSVSTLKIQRTQQEDSAVYLCASSLESAGGVKQYFGPGTRLTVT.

Regarding this clone: This CDR3 is also generated by other DNA sequences in the sample. V usage is TRBV27 and J usage is TRBJ2-7; 8 bases agree with TRBD2. J was trimmed by 0 bases and V by 3 bases; bases with no gene match: 4. This CDR3 spans 15 amino acids. Germline CDR1 MNHEY, CDR2 SMNVEV (reference sequence). The CDR3 sequence: CASSFRGGGSYEQYF. The CDR3 DNA sequence: TGTGCCAGCAGTTTTCGGGGGGGAGGCTCCTACGAGCAGTACTTC.

The gene calls are TRBV30 and TRBJ2-1; TRBD1 matches at 10 bases. J gave up 6 bases and V 2 bases, and 4 bases lay outside the gene matches. This CDR3 is built from 14 residues. Germline CDR1 is GTSNPN and CDR2 is SVGIG (reference sequence). CDR3 sequence reads: CAWSQDRGGNEQFF. The CDR3 DNA reads as TGTGCCTGGAGTCAGGACAGGGGGGGCAATGAGCAGTTCTTC.

The gene calls are TRBV18 and TRBJ1-1, with unresolved D. V was pared by 6 bases and J by 4 bases, with 12 bases between. The CDR3 is 13 amino acids. Germline CDR1 KGHSH, CDR2 LQKENI. Written as DNA, the CDR3 is TGTGCCAGCTCCTCAACTGGGAGCACTGAAGCTTTCTTT. Encoded protein: CASSSTGSTEAFF.

This clone was recorded only once. The V call is TRBV7-6, the J call TRBJ1-3; the D gene is possibly TRBD1 (5 bases). The CDR3 contains 14 residues. Germline CDR1 is SGHVS and CDR2 is FNYEAQ. V was cut by 4 bases and J by 0 bases, with 7 bases left in between. CDR3 sequence: CASSSRDSGNTIYF. The CDR3 nucleotides read TGTGCCAGCAGCTCCAGGGACTCTGGAAACACCATATATTTT.

The chain links TRBV5-4 to TRBJ1-4; 7 nucleotides agree with TRBD1. CDR3 length: 17 residues. J gave up 12 bases and V 2 bases, and 19 bases lay outside the gene matches. Germline-derived CDR1 and CDR2 are SGHNT and YYREEE (reference sequence). The CDR3 bases are TGTGCCAGCAGCTTACGCCTTGGAGGGGGCGATCCGATGGAACTGTTTTTT. Protein product: CASSLRLGGGDPMELFF.

The chain employs TRBV6-4 and TRBJ2-3; D is unclear. With 2 bases removed from V and 5 bases from J, the gap between germline ends came to 11 bases. The germline V gene encodes CDR1 MRHNA and CDR2 SNTAGT. This CDR3 has 14 residues. CDR3 sequence (DNA): TGTGCCAGCAGTGACCCACCTTCGGGAGATACGCAGTATTTT. Protein: CASSDPPSGDTQYF.

J is TRBJ1-5 and V is TRBV6-2 or TRBV6-3, with D possibly TRBD1 on 6 matching bases. Germline V gene lookup returns CDR1 MNHEY and CDR2 SVGEGT. The CDR3 runs 14 residues. V gave up 6 bases and J gave up 0 bases, with 9 bases separating them. CDR3 DNA: TGTGCCAGCAGCAGACAGGATAGCAATCAGCCCCAGCATTTT. Amino acid sequence: CASSRQDSNQPQHF.

The V gene is TRBV7-8, the J gene TRBJ2-3; TRBD2 matches at 8 bases. V shed 4 bases, J shed 5 bases, and the junction held 11 bases outside the gene matches. Germline V gene lookup returns CDR1 SGHVS and CDR2 FQNEAQ. The CDR3 covers 16 residues. The CDR3 DNA is TGTGCCAGCAGCTCCTCCGGGACTAGGGTAGTAGATACGCAGTATTTT. Translation: CASSSSGTRVVDTQYF.

This chain connects TRBV3-1 (or the pseudogene TRBV3-2) to TRBJ2-1, with 13 nucleotides matching TRBD2. J gave up 4 bases and V 3 bases, and 3 bases lay outside the gene matches. Germline-derived CDR1 and CDR2 are LGHDT and YNNKEL (reference sequence). CDR3 size: 16 residues. The CDR3 nucleotides are TGTGCCAGCAGCCATAGGACTAGCGGGGGATACAATGAGCAGTTCTTC. Translated, it gives CASSHRTSGGYNEQFF.

The CDR3 DNA reads TGCAGTGCTAGTTGGGACAGGGGCAATCAGCCCCAGCATTTT. It yields the protein CSASWDRGNQPQHF. This chain links TRBV20-1 with TRBJ1-5, with 9 nucleotides matching TRBD1. Germline trimming cut 3 bases from V and 2 bases from J; bases unmatched to any gene: 2. The CDR3 has 14 residues. Germline values: CDR1 DFQATT, CDR2 SNEGSKA (reference sequence).

The chain has TRBV2 and TRBJ2-6; TRBD1 might be the D (5 bases). The CDR3 length is 16 residues. V shed 3 bases and J shed 0 bases, with 9 bases lying between them. Germline CDR1 SNHLY, CDR2 FYNNEI. The CDR3 protein is CASSEQGSSGANVLTF. The CDR3 DNA sequence: TGTGCCAGCAGTGAGCAGGGTAGCTCTGGGGCCAACGTCCTGACTTTC.

This clone came up once. The CDR3 sequence is CASRTTGAGELFF. CDR3 in DNA: TGTGCCAGCAGAACGACAGGGGCCGGGGAGCTGTTTTTT. The J gene is TRBJ2-2, the V gene TRBV7-3; TRBD1 matches 8 bases. The CDR3 covers 13 residues. J lost 6 bases, V lost 6 bases, and 3 bases had no gene match. Germline loops: CDR1 SGHTA, CDR2 FQGTGA.

The chain links TRBV7-2 to TRBJ2-5, with 13 bases identical to TRBD2. The CDR3 has 17 residues. Trimming removed 4 bases from V and 2 bases from J; junction bases left unmatched: 7. CDR1 and CDR2 from the germline V gene are SGHTA and FQGNSA. CDR3 coding DNA: TGTGCCAGCAGCTCCTGGTCGACTAGCGGGGGGCAAGAGACCCAGTACTTC. This codes for CASSSWSTSGGQETQYF. The full variable domain, in which reference TRBV7-2 and TRBJ2-5 provide the parts outside the CDR3, is GAGVSQSPSNKVTEKGKDVELRCDPISGHTALYWYRQSLGQGLEFLIYFQGNSAPDKSGLPSDRFSAERTGGSVSTLTIQRTQQEDSAVYLCASSSWSTSGGQETQYFGPGTRLLVL.

The chain uses TRBV2 and TRBJ2-6, with TRBD1 matching 7 bases. The CDR3 spans 15 residues. The germline V gene has CDR1 SNHLY and CDR2 FYNNEI. The V segment lost 5 bases and the J segment 5 bases; nucleotides outside the gene matches: 6. The CDR3 reads CASSSNRGWANVLTF. The CDR3 bases are TGTGCCAGCAGTAGTAACAGGGGCTGGGCCAACGTCCTGACTTTC.

The chain joins TRBV24-1 to TRBJ2-7, with D possibly TRBD1 on 7 matching bases. The CDR3 contains 11 residues. In germline, CDR1 is KGHDR, CDR2 SFDVKD. CDR3 sequence (DNA): TGTGCGGAGGGGGCGATCGACGAGCAGTACTTC. Its translation: CAEGAIDEQYF.

The CDR3 here is CATSDPTGRGGHGETQYF. The DNA of the CDR3 is TGTGCCACCAGTGACCCAACAGGGAGAGGGGGACATGGGGAGACCCAGTACTTC. J is TRBJ2-5 and V is TRBV24-1; possibly TRBD1 for D (6 bases). Germline V CDR1 and CDR2: KGHDR, SFDVKD. Trimming shortened V by 4 bases and J by 5 bases, and 25 bases separated the two germline ends. This CDR3 region has 18 residues.

This clone occurred a few times. V gene TRBV4-3 combines with J gene TRBJ2-3, with D possibly being TRBD2 (6 bases). CDR1 and CDR2 (germline): LGHNA, YSLEER. The V end lost 0 bases, the J end lost 3 bases, and 16 bases lay between the germline ends. The CDR3 is 17 amino acids. CDR3 region: CASSQDPAGTGTDTQYF. CDR3 DNA: TGCGCCAGCAGCCAAGATCCGGCGGGGACGGGAACAGATACGCAGTATTTT.

The chain combines TRBV19 with TRBJ1-1, with 7 bases fitting TRBD1. Germline lookup yields CDR1 LNHDA and CDR2 SQIVND (reference sequence). This CDR3 contains 17 residues. The V segment lost 4 bases and the J segment 1 base; nucleotides outside the gene matches: 12. The CDR3 DNA is TGTGCCAGTAGTACCTGGACAGGATCGGTTTGGAACACTGAAGCTTTCTTT. Translation gives CASSTWTGSVWNTEAFF.